This T cell receptor beta chain is drawn from a study of blood T cell repertoires in COVID-19. For the study at large: The study drew acute and convalescent COVID-19 samples from the United States, Italy and Spain. Sources were T cells, B-cell-depleted T cells, or PBMCs; the material itself was cDNA or gDNA.

The CDR3 spans 15 residues. CDR1 is MNHEY and CDR2 is SVGAGI in the germline V gene. V shed 7 bases and J 4 bases; nucleotides not matched to a gene: 12. Under the authors' procedure: Amplification of reference gene primers was used by the study to estimate nucleated cell counts. The assay was immunoSEQ multiplex PCR, and TCRdb's table has in-frame clones only and misses some. V and J calls and clone size are copied from that table; D and trimming were computed from the DNA. This table has 200,000 to 250,000 clones, about 86% appearing once. The chain is built from TRBV6-5 and TRBJ2-5; 7 positions agree with TRBD1. This clonotype originated in a woman between 50 and 59 years old with acute or convalescent COVID-19. Input material: peripheral blood. The CDR3 is CASKSLEGAPETQYF. CDR3 nucleotides: TGTGCCAGCAAATCCTTAGAGGGGGCACCAGAGACCCAGTACTTC.